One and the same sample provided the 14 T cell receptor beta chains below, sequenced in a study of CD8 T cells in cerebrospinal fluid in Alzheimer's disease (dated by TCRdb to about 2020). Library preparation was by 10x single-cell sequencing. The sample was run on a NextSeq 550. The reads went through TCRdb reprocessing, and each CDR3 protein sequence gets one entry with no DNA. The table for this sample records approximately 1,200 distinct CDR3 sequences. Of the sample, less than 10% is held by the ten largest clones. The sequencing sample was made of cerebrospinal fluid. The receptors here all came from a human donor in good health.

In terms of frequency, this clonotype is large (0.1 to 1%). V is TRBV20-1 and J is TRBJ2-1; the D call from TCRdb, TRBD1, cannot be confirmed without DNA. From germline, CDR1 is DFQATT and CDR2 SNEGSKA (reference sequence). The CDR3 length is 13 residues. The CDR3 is CSAPKPPYNEQFF.

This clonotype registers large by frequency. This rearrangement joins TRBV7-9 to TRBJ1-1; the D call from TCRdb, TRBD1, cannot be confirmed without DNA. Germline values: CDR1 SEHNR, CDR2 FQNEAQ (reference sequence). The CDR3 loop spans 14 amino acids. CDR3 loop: CASPPKGVNTEAFF.

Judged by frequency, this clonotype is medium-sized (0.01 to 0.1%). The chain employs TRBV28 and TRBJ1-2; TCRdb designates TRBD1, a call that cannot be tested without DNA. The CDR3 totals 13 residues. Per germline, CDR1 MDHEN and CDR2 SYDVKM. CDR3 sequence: CASSFYSGDGYTF.

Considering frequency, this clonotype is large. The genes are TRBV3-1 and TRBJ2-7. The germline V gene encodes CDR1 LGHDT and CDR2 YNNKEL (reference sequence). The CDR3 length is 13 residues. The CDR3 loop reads CASSQENGNEQYF.

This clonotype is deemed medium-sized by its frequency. CDR3 loop: CATSRDPNNEQFF. The chain joins TRBV24-1 to TRBJ2-1; there is no DNA to check the TCRdb D call of TRBD1. The CDR3 totals 13 residues. Germline CDR1 KGHDR, CDR2 SFDVKD.

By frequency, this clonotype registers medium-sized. This chain's CDR3 is CASSYVAGGLGEKLFF. The chain couples TRBV6-5 to TRBJ1-4; the TCRdb D gene call, TRBD1, has no DNA to confirm it. CDR1 is MNHEY, CDR2 SVGAGI, per germline. The CDR3 has 16 amino acids.

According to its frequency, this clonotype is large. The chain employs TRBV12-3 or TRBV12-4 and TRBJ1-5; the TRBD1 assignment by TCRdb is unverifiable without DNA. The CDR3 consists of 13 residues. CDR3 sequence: CASRQGSNQPQHF.

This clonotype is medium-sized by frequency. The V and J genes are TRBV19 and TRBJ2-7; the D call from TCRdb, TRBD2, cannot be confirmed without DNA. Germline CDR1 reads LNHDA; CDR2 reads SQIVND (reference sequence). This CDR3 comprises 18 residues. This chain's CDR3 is CASSIDLHTDRAQPQQYF.

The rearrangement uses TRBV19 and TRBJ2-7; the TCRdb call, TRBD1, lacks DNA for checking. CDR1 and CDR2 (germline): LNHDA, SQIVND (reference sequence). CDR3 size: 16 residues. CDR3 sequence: CASSISTPPSSYEQYF.

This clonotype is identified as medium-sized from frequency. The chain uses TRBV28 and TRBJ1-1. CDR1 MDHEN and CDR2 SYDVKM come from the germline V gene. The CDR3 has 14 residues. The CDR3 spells CASSSVNLNTEAFF.

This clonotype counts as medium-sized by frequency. CDR3 in amino acids: CASSLGGTNYNEQFF. The chain combines TRBV12-3 or TRBV12-4 with TRBJ2-1; the D call of TRBD1 rests on TCRdb alone, since no DNA is present to check it. The CDR3 contains 15 residues.

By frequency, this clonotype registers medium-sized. CDR3 amino acids: CASSLDNRGEKLFF. The V and J genes are TRBV7-2 and TRBJ1-4; the TCRdb D gene call, TRBD1, has no DNA to confirm it. Germline V gene sequence: CDR1 SGHTA, CDR2 FQGNSA. The CDR3 is 14 residues long.

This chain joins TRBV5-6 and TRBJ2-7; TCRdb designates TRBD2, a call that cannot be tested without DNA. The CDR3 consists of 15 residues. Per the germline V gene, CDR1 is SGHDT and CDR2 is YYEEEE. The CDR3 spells CASSFSTGSKRVPYF. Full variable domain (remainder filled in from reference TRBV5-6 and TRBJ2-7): DAGVTQSPTHLIKTRGQQVTLRCSPKSGHDTVSWYQQALGQGPQFIFQYYEEEERQRGNFPDRFSGHQFPNYSSELNVNALLLGDSALYLCASSFSTGSKRVPYFGPGTRLTVT.

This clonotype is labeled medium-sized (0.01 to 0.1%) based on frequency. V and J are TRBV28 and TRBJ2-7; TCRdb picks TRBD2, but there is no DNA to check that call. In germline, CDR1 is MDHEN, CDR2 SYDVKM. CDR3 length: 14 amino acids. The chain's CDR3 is CASSFSSGFYEQYF.